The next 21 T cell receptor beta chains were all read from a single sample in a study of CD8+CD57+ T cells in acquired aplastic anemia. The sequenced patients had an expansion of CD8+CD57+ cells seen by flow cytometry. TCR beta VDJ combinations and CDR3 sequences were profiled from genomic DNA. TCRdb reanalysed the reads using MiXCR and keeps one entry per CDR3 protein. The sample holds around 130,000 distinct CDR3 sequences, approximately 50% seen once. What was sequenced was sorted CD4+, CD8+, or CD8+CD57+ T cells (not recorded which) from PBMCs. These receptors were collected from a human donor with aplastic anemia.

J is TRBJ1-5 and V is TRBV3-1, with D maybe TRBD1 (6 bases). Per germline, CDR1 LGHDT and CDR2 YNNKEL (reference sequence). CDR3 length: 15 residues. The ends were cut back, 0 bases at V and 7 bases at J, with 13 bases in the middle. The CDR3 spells CASSQDITGIQPQHF. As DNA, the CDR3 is TGTGCCAGCAGCCAAGACATTACAGGGATACAGCCCCAGCATTTT.

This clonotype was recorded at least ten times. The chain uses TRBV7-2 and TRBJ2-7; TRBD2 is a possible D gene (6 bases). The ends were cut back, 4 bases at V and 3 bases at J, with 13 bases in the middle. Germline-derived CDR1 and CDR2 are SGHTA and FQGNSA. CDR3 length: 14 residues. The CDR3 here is CASSSAGLGYEQYF. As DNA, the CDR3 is TGTGCCAGCAGCTCGGCGGGACTCGGCTACGAGCAGTACTTC.

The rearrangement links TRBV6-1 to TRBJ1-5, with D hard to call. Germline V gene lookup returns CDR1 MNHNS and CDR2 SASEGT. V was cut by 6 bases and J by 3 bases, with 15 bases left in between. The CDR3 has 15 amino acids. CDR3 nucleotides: TGTGCCAGCAGCCCCGGGGATGGTACCAATCAGCCCCAGCATTTT. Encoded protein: CASSPGDGTNQPQHF.

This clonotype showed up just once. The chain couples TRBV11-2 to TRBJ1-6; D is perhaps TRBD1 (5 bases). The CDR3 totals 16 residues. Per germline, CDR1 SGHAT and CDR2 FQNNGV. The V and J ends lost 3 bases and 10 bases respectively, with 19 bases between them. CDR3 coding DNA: TGTGCCAGCAGCTTGAGGGCGGGGCGCTTGTCATCACCCCTCCACTTT. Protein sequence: CASSLRAGRLSSPLHF.

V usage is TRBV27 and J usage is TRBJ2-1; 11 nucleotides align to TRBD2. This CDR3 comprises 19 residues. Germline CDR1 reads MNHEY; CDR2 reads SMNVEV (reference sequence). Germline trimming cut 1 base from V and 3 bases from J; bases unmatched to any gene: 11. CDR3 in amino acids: CASSLLGRQLAGDYNEQFF. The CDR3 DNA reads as TGTGCCAGCAGTTTATTAGGAAGGCAACTAGCGGGGGACTACAATGAGCAGTTCTTC.

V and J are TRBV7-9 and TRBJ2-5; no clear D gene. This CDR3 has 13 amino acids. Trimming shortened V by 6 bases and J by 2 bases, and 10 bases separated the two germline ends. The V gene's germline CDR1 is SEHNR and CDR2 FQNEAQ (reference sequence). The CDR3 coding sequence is TGTGCCAGCAGTATAGGGAAACAAGAGACCCAGTACTTC. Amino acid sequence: CASSIGKQETQYF. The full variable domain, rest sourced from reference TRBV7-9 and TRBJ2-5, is DTGVSQNPRHKITKRGQNVTFRCDPISEHNRLYWYRQTLGQGPEFLTYFQNEAQLEKSRLLSDRFSAERPKGSFSTLEIQRTEQGDSAMYLCASSIGKQETQYFGPGTRLLVL.

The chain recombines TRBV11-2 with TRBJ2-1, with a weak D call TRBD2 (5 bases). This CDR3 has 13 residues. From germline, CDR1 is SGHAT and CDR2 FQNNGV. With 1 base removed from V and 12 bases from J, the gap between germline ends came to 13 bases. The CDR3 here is CASSLVSGKGQFF. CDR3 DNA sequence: TGTGCCAGCAGCTTAGTCTCGGGGAAAGGGCAGTTCTTC.

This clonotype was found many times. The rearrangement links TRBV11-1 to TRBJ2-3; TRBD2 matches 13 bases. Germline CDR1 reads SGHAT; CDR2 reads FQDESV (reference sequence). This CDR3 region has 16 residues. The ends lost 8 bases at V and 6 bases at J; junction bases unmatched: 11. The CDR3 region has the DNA TGTGCCAGCCTAGGGACTAGCGGGATAAGAGGCGATACGCAGTATTTT. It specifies CASLGTSGIRGDTQYF.

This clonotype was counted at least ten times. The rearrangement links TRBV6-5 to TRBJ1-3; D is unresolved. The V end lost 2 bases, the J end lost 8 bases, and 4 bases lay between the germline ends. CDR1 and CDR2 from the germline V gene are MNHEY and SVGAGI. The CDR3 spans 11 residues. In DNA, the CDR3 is TGTGCCAGCAGTTACGACGACACCATATATTTT. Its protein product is CASSYDDTIYF.

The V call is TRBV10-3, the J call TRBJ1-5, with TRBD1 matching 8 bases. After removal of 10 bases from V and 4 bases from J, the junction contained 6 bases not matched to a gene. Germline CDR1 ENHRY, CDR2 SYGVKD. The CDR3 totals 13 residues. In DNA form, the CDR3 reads TGTGCCACCCAGGGGGCCGAGAATCAGCCCCAGCATTTT. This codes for CATQGAENQPQHF.

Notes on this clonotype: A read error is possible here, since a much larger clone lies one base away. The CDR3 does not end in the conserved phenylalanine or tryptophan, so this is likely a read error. The CDR3: CASRPTGRANTGELFL. The CDR3 nucleotides read TGTGCCAGCAGACCAACGGGTCGCGCGAACACCGGGGAGCTGTTTTTG. The V call is TRBV12-3 or TRBV12-4, the J call TRBJ2-2; D unresolved. Deletions cut 6 bases from V and 0 bases from J, with 14 bases between. The CDR3 is 16 residues long.

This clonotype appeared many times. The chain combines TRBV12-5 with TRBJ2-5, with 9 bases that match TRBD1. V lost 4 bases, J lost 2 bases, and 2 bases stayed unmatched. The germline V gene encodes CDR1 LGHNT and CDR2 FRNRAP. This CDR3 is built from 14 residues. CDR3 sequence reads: CASGSGQGQETQYF. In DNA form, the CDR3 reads TGTGCTAGTGGTTCCGGACAGGGGCAAGAGACCCAGTACTTC.

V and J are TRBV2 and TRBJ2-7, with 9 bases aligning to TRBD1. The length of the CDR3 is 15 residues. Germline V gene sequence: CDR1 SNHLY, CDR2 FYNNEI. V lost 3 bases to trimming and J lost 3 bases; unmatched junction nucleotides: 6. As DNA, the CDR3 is TGTGCCAGCAGTGAGTGGGACAGGGCTAACTACGAGCAGTACTTC. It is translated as CASSEWDRANYEQYF.

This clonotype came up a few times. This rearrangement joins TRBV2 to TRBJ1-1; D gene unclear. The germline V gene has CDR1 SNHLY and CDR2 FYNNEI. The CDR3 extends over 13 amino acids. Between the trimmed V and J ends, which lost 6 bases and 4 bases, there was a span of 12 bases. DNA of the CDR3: TGTGCCAGCAGCGCCGTCATAGGCACTGAAGCTTTCTTT. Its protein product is CASSAVIGTEAFF.

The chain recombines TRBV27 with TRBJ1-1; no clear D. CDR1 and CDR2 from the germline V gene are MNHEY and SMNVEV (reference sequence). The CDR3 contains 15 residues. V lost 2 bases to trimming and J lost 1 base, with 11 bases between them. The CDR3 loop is CASSLLQAGNTEAFF. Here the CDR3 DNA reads TGTGCCAGCAGTTTACTTCAGGCCGGGAACACTGAAGCTTTCTTT.

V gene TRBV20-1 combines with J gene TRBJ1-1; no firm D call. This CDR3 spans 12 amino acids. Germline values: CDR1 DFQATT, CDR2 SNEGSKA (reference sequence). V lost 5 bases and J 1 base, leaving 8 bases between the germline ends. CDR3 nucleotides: TGCAGTGCTCCACTGGGGAACACTGAAGCTTTCTTT. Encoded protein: CSAPLGNTEAFF.

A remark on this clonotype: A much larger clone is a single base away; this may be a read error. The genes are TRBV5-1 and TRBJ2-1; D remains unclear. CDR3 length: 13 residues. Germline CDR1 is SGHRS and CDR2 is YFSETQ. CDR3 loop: CASSLAENNEQLF. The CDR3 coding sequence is TGCGCCAGCAGCTTGGCGGAAAACAATGAGCAGCTCTTC.

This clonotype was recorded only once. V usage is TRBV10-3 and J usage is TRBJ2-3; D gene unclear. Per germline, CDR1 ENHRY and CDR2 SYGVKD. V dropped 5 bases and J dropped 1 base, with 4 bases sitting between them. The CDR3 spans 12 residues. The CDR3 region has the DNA TGTGCCATCAGTCAGGGCACAGATACGCAGTATTTT. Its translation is CAISQGTDTQYF.

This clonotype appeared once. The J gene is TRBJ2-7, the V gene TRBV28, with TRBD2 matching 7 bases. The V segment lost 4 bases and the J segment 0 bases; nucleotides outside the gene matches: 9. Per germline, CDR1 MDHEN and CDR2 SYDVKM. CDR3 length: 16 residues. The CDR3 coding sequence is TGTGCCAGCAGTTCCAGCGGGACGGTAAGCTCCTACGAGCAGTACTTC. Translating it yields CASSSSGTVSSYEQYF.

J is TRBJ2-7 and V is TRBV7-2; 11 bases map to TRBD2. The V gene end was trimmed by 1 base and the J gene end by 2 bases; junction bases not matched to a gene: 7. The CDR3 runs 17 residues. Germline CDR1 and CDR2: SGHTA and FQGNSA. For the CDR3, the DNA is TGTGCCAGCAGCTTAGTCGCTAGCGGGGGGATTGCCTACGAGCAGTACTTC. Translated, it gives CASSLVASGGIAYEQYF. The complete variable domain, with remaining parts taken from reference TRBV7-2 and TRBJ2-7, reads GAGVSQSPSNKVTEKGKDVELRCDPISGHTALYWYRQSLGQGLEFLIYFQGNSAPDKSGLPSDRFSAERTGGSVSTLTIQRTQQEDSAVYLCASSLVASGGIAYEQYFGPGTRLTVT.

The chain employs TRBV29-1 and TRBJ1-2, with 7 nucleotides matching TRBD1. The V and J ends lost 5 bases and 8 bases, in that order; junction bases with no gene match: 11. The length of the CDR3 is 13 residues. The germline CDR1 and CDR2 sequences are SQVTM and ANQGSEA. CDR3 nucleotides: TGCAGCGTTCATCCAGGGGGACCCGGGGGCTACACCTTC. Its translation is CSVHPGGPGGYTF.